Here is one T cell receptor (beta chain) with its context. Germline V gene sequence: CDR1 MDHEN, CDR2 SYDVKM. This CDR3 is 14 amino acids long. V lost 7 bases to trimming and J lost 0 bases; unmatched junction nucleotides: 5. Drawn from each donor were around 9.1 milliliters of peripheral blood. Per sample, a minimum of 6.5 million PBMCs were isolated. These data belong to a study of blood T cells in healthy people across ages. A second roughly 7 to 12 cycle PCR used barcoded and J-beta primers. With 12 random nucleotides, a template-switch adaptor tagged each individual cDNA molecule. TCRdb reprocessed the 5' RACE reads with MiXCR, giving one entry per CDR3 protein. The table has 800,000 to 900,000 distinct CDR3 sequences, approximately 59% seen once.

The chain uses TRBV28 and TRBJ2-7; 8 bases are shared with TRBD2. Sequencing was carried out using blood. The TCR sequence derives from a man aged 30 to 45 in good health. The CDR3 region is CASTLREGSYEQYF. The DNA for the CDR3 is TGTGCCAGCACCCTTCGGGAGGGCTCCTACGAGCAGTACTTC.